Each of the 31 T cell receptor beta chains below was sequenced from the same sample in a study of blood T cell repertoires in COVID-19. Here immunoSEQ multiplex PCR was the method, and the copy in TCRdb shows in-frame clones only, minus some. Of roughly 210,000 clones detected, 88% appear once; the ten largest clones hold 1.7%. The material sequenced was peripheral blood. The source is a man between 65 and 85 years old with acute or convalescent COVID-19.

This clone came up a few times. This chain joins TRBV11-2 and TRBJ1-2; 9 nucleotides agree with TRBD1. Germline V gene data show CDR1 as SGHAT and CDR2 as FQNNGV. This CDR3 is 13 amino acids long. With V trimmed by 5 bases and J by 5 bases, 3 bases remained unmatched. The CDR3 is CASSPGQGYGYTF. The CDR3 region has the DNA TGTGCCAGCAGCCCGGGACAGGGATATGGCTACACCTTC.

The chain has TRBV18 and TRBJ2-4; 11 bases are a match to TRBD1. This CDR3 has 15 residues. V trimming: 5 bases; J trimming: 7 bases; junction bases outside the gene matches: 7. From germline, CDR1 is KGHSH and CDR2 LQKENI. The CDR3 loop is CASSSGQGAANIQYF. The CDR3 DNA reads TGTGCCAGCTCATCCGGACAGGGGGCAGCGAACATTCAGTACTTC.

The gene calls are TRBV18 and TRBJ1-2; possible D gene TRBD1, 5 bases. Germline lookup yields CDR1 KGHSH and CDR2 LQKENI. The CDR3 length is 12 residues. The germline V and J ends were trimmed by 2 bases and 8 bases, with 9 bases remaining between them. The CDR3 loop reads CASSPEGLGYTF. The CDR3 DNA reads TGTGCCAGCTCACCAGAGGGACTCGGCTACACCTTC.

As regards this clone: The identical CDR3 is also encoded by other nucleotide sequences in the sample. The V gene is TRBV28, the J gene TRBJ1-5; D is possibly TRBD1 (5 bases). Per germline, CDR1 MDHEN and CDR2 SYDVKM. Trimming removed 2 bases at V and 3 bases at J, with 8 bases between. This CDR3 is 14 amino acids long. In DNA, the CDR3 is TGTGCCAGCAGTTTACAGGGTAACAATCAGCCCCAGCATTTT. Protein product: CASSLQGNNQPQHF.

V is TRBV9 and J is TRBJ2-2, with 10 bases aligning to TRBD2. V gave up 5 bases and J gave up 7 bases; unmatched junction bases: 8. Germline V gene data show CDR1 as SGDLS and CDR2 as YYNGEE. The CDR3 runs 15 residues. The CDR3: CASSLAGDGSGELFF. CDR3 bases: TGTGCCAGCAGTCTAGCGGGAGACGGTAGCGGGGAGCTGTTTTTT.

The chain carries TRBV11-2 and TRBJ1-4; D gene unclear. Trimming cost V 1 base and J 11 bases, with 11 bases left between them. CDR1 SGHAT and CDR2 FQNNGV come from the germline V gene. The CDR3 consists of 13 residues. The CDR3: CASSLVERGKLFF. The CDR3, as DNA: TGTGCCAGCAGCTTAGTAGAACGAGGGAAACTGTTTTTT.

The rearrangement uses TRBV20-1 and TRBJ2-1; D possibly corresponds to TRBD1 (6 bases). CDR1 and CDR2 from the germline V gene are DFQATT and SNEGSKA (reference sequence). Deletions cut 3 bases from V and 3 bases from J, with 15 bases between. This CDR3 has 15 amino acids. CDR3 in amino acids: CSASPGAGSYNEQFF. The DNA of the CDR3 is TGCAGTGCTAGTCCAGGGGCAGGGAGCTACAATGAGCAGTTCTTC.

V usage is TRBV6-5 and J usage is TRBJ1-6, with TRBD1 matching 8 bases. The germline V gene encodes CDR1 MNHEY and CDR2 SVGAGI. CDR3 length: 15 amino acids. V lost 2 bases to trimming and J lost 9 bases; unmatched junction nucleotides: 6. The DNA for the CDR3 is TGTGCCAGCAGTTACACAGACAGGGGAGGTTCACCCCTCCACTTT. Its protein product is CASSYTDRGGSPLHF.

The chain carries TRBV9 and TRBJ2-3; TRBD2 aligns across 11 bases. The germline V gene has CDR1 SGDLS and CDR2 YYNGEE. J lost 4 bases, V lost 0 bases, and 4 bases had no gene match. This CDR3 has 16 amino acids. The CDR3 is CASSVDSGRVADTQYF. The CDR3 DNA is TGTGCCAGCAGCGTAGATAGCGGGAGGGTCGCAGATACGCAGTATTTT.

The chain combines TRBV4-1 with TRBJ2-1; 9 nucleotides align to TRBD1. Germline CDR1 and CDR2: MGHRA and YSYEKL. V shed 0 bases, J shed 7 bases, and the junction held 13 bases outside the gene matches. The CDR3 spans 18 residues. The CDR3 bases are TGCGCCAGCAGCCAAGATGTCACCGGGACAGGGTCCACTAATGAGCAGTTCTTC. Translation: CASSQDVTGTGSTNEQFF.

The chain has TRBV19 and TRBJ2-5; 7 positions agree with TRBD1. The germline CDR1 and CDR2 sequences are LNHDA and SQIVND (reference sequence). The V and J ends lost 7 bases and 2 bases, in that order; junction bases with no gene match: 4. The CDR3 totals 13 residues. The CDR3 nucleotides read TGTGCCAGTAATATCAGGGGGCAAGAGACCCAGTACTTC. Encoded protein: CASNIRGQETQYF.

This clone was counted between two and nine times. The same CDR3 is also encoded by other DNA sequences in this sample. The V and J genes are TRBV5-1 and TRBJ2-2; 11 nucleotides align to TRBD2. This CDR3 region has 16 residues. The germline CDR1 and CDR2 sequences are SGHRS and YFSETQ. With 2 bases clipped from V and 1 base from J, the junction kept 1 base outside the gene matches. The CDR3 DNA reads as TGCGCCAGCAGCTTACTAGCGGGAGTGAACACCGGGGAGCTGTTTTTT. It yields the protein CASSLLAGVNTGELFF.

CDR3 in DNA: TGTGCCAGCAGCATCCCCGGGACAGGGATTGAAAAACTGTTTTTT. Translated: CASSIPGTGIEKLFF. The gene calls are TRBV5-5 and TRBJ1-4; 9 positions match TRBD1. Germline assignment: CDR1 SGHKS and CDR2 YYEKEE (reference sequence). The CDR3 totals 15 residues. Germline trimming cut 4 bases from V and 7 bases from J; bases unmatched to any gene: 8.

This clone has only a few counts. The V gene is TRBV6-5, the J gene TRBJ1-6; 8 bases map to TRBD1. V lost 5 bases and J lost 3; bases outside the gene matches: 3. This CDR3 is 15 amino acids long. Germline loops: CDR1 MNHEY, CDR2 SVGAGI. The CDR3 region has the DNA TGTGCCAGCAGTACGACAGGGGACTATAATTCACCCCTCCACTTT. As protein: CASSTTGDYNSPLHF.

This chain joins TRBV7-8 and TRBJ2-7; the match to TRBD1 covers 7 bases. Germline CDR1 is SGHVS and CDR2 is FQNEAQ. The CDR3 is 15 residues long. V was pared by 5 bases and J by 2 bases, with 9 bases of the junction left unmatched. The CDR3 DNA follows: TGTGCCAGCAGCCAAAGTCAAGGACAGGCCTACGAGCAGTACTTC. Translation gives CASSQSQGQAYEQYF. Based on the CDR3 plus reference TRBV7-8 and TRBJ2-7, the full variable domain is GAGVSQSPRYKVAKRGQDVALRCDPISGHVSLFWYQQALGQGPEFLTYFQNEAQLDKSGLPSDRFFAERPEGSVSTLKIQRTQQEDSAVYLCASSQSQGQAYEQYFGPGTRLTVT.

The chain employs TRBV30 and TRBJ2-7; 8 positions match TRBD1. Trimming cost V 0 bases and J 8 bases; bases outside gene matches: 6. The CDR3 loop spans 13 amino acids. Germline V gene data show CDR1 as GTSNPN and CDR2 as SVGIG (reference sequence). The CDR3, as DNA: TGTGCCTGGAGTGTACAACAGGGGGACAAGCAGTACTTC. This codes for CAWSVQQGDKQYF.

This sequence joins TRBV27 and TRBJ2-7; 11 bases fit TRBD1. The V gene's germline CDR1 is MNHEY and CDR2 SMNVEV (reference sequence). This CDR3 comprises 13 residues. The trim removed 8 bases at V and 3 bases at J, leaving 3 bases unmatched. In DNA form, the CDR3 reads TGTGCCAGCGCCGGGACAGGGGGCTACGAGCAGTACTTC. It is translated as CASAGTGGYEQYF.

This clone came up once. The CDR3 protein is CASSLSGANVLTF. In nucleotides, the CDR3 is TGTGCCAGCAGCCTCTCTGGGGCCAACGTCCTGACTTTC. The chain carries TRBV11-3 and TRBJ2-6, with D uncertain. V was shortened by 5 bases and J by 0 bases, with 2 bases between the two germline ends. The CDR3 is 13 amino acids. CDR1 is SGHNT and CDR2 is YENEEA in the germline V gene.

This clone came up once. This chain joins TRBV7-8 and TRBJ1-5; D not resolved. The V end lost 5 bases, the J end lost 4 bases, and 15 bases lay between the germline ends. The CDR3 has 15 residues. Per germline, CDR1 SGHVS and CDR2 FQNEAQ. The CDR3 DNA is TGTGCCAGCAGCCCTATGAGGGCCCATAATCAGCCCCAGCATTTT. Translating gives CASSPMRAHNQPQHF.

The chain recombines TRBV28 with TRBJ2-1; TRBD1 matches at 9 bases. Germline-derived CDR1 and CDR2 are MDHEN and SYDVKM. This CDR3 spans 15 amino acids. V trimming: 4 bases; J trimming: 4 bases; junction bases outside the gene matches: 5. CDR3 region: CASSSDRGDYNEQFF. In DNA, the CDR3 is TGTGCCAGCAGTTCCGACAGGGGGGATTACAATGAGCAGTTCTTC.

This clone was seen only once. The chain carries TRBV2 and TRBJ1-4, with D unresolved. Looked up from germline, CDR1 is SNHLY and CDR2 is FYNNEI. This CDR3 comprises 14 residues. V was pared by 8 bases and J by 0 bases, with 10 bases between. The CDR3 loop reads CASRWATTNEKLFF. In DNA, the CDR3 is TGTGCCAGCCGCTGGGCCACAACTAATGAAAAACTGTTTTTT.

The chain uses TRBV11-3 and TRBJ1-1; TRBD1 might be the D (5 bases). The V gene lost 2 bases and the J gene lost 4 bases, with 8 bases spanning the gap. Germline CDR1 is SGHNT and CDR2 is YENEEA. The length of the CDR3 is 13 residues. The CDR3 nucleotides are TGTGCCAGCAGCTTACAGGGTGGCACTGAAGCTTTCTTT. Protein product: CASSLQGGTEAFF.

This rearrangement joins TRBV15 to TRBJ1-5; D remains ambiguous. Germline V gene lookup returns CDR1 LNHNV and CDR2 YYDKDF (reference sequence). The CDR3 is 13 residues long. V lost 2 bases, J lost 0 bases, and 2 bases lay in between. The CDR3 DNA reads as TGTGCCACCAGCAGATATAGCAATCAGCCCCAGCATTTT. It yields the protein CATSRYSNQPQHF.

The chain joins TRBV12-3 or TRBV12-4 to TRBJ2-3; weak D call: TRBD1 (6 bases). The length of the CDR3 is 13 residues. V was pared by 6 bases and J by 3 bases, with 10 bases between. CDR3 region: CASRRTGTDTQYF. The CDR3 bases are TGTGCCAGCAGACGAACAGGGACAGATACGCAGTATTTT.

This clone was seen only once. The CDR3 spells CASSMEYYNSPLHF. Written as DNA, the CDR3 is TGTGCCAGTAGTATGGAGTACTATAATTCACCCCTCCACTTT. The gene calls are TRBV19 and TRBJ1-6; unclear D gene. This CDR3 spans 14 amino acids. The germline V and J ends were trimmed by 3 bases and 3 bases, with 6 bases remaining between them. The germline CDR1 and CDR2 sequences are LNHDA and SQIVND (reference sequence).

The chain combines TRBV27 with TRBJ1-2; perhaps TRBD1 as D (6 bases). CDR1 and CDR2 (germline): MNHEY, SMNVEV (reference sequence). The length of the CDR3 is 14 residues. The V end was cut by 6 bases, the J end by 8 bases, with 19 bases between. The DNA of the CDR3 is TGTGCCAGCAGCCTTACGTCGGGGGGCCAAGGCTACACCTTC. As protein: CASSLTSGGQGYTF.

The chain is built from TRBV11-3 and TRBJ2-3; 13 nucleotides line up with TRBD2. CDR3 length equals 16 residues. Looked up from germline, CDR1 is SGHNT and CDR2 is YENEEA. The J segment lost 3 bases and the V segment lost 4 bases, leaving 4 bases of the junction unmatched. The CDR3 is CASSSGLAGRTDTQYF. As DNA, the CDR3 is TGTGCCAGCAGCTCGGGACTAGCGGGAAGAACAGATACGCAGTATTTT.

This chain connects TRBV6-2 or TRBV6-3 to TRBJ1-5; D gene uncertain. V lost 2 bases and J 7 bases, leaving 15 bases between the germline ends. The CDR3 runs 15 residues. Germline CDR1 is MNHEY and CDR2 is SVGEGT. Here the CDR3 DNA reads TGTGCCAGCAGTTACGGTGGAGCCGTTAACCAGCCCCAGCATTTT. This codes for CASSYGGAVNQPQHF.

The rearrangement links TRBV5-1 to TRBJ2-1; 12 bases are a match to TRBD2. Germline V gene sequence: CDR1 SGHRS, CDR2 YFSETQ. The CDR3 length is 16 residues. Trimming at V came to 1 base and at J to 9 bases, leaving 8 bases not matched to a gene. The CDR3 bases are TGCGCCAGCAGCTTGCAGACTAGCGGGAGTAGTGGTGAGCAGTTCTTC. Its protein product is CASSLQTSGSSGEQFF.

The chain joins TRBV9 to TRBJ2-2; D not certain. Trimming cost V 2 bases and J 7 bases, with 12 bases left between them. Germline CDR1 and CDR2: SGDLS and YYNGEE. The length of the CDR3 is 14 residues. This chain's CDR3 is CASSVQFVGGELFF. The CDR3 DNA reads as TGTGCCAGCAGCGTTCAGTTCGTTGGCGGGGAGCTGTTTTTT. Full variable domain (missing parts from reference TRBV9 and TRBJ2-2): DSGVTQTPKHLITATGQRVTLRCSPRSGDLSVYWYQQSLDQGLQFLIQYYNGEERAKGNILERFSAQQFPDLHSELNLSSLELGDSALYFCASSVQFVGGELFFGEGSRLTVL.

The chain couples TRBV19 to TRBJ2-7; 7 nucleotides agree with TRBD1. This CDR3 is 16 amino acids long. The germline V gene encodes CDR1 LNHDA and CDR2 SQIVND (reference sequence). V shed 4 bases and J 4 bases; nucleotides not matched to a gene: 13. The CDR3 DNA reads as TGTGCCAGTAGTAAGACAGGGTTTTCCCTCGGATACGAGCAGTACTTC. Its translation is CASSKTGFSLGYEQYF.